The subject of this entry is one TCR beta chain. This may be a read error: a much more frequent sequence differs by one nucleotide. A process of 5'RACE template switching, which added a universal primer site and UMIs, was used to make TCR cDNA. TCRdb re-called the 5' RACE reads with MiXCR, one entry per CDR3 protein. The sample has 300,000 to 350,000 distinct CDR3 sequences, approximately 4% seen once. The record originates from a study of T cells after yellow fever vaccination. Trimming took 6 bases from V and 7 from J, leaving 12 bases between them. In germline, CDR1 is LNHNV, CDR2 YYDKDF (reference sequence). The CDR3 consists of 13 residues.

The chain uses TRBV15 and TRBJ2-2, with D maybe TRBD1 (6 bases). This sequence originates from a man aged 18 to 35 who received the YFV17D yellow fever vaccine. Sample: PBMCs, taken 15 days after the yellow fever booster vaccination. CDR3 bases: TGTGCCACCAGGTGGGGGCCAAGCGGGGAGCTGTTTTTT. Translation gives CATRWGPSGELFF.